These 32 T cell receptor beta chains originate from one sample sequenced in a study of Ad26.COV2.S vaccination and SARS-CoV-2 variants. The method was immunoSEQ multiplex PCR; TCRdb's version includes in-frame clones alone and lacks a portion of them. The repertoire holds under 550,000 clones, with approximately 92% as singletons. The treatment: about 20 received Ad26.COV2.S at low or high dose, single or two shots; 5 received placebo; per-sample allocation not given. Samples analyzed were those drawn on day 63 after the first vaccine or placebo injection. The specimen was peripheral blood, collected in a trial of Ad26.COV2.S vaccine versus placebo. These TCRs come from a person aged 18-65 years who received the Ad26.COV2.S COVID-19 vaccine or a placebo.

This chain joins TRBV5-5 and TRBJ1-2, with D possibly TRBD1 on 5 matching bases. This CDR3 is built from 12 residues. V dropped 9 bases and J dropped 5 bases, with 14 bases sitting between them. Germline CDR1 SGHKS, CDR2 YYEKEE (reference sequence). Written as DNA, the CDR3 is TGTGCCAAAATGGGACCTTTGTATGGCTACACCTTC. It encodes CAKMGPLYGYTF. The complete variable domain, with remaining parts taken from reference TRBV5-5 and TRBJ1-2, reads DAGVTQSPTHLIKTRGQQVTLRCSPISGHKSVSWYQQVLGQGPQFIFQYYEKEERGRGNFPDRFSARQFPNYSSELNVNALLLGDSALYLCAKMGPLYGYTFGSGTRLTVV.

The CDR3 coding sequence is TGTGCCAGCAGCTCCCGGGAGTTCACAGATACGCAGTATTTT. Amino acids: CASSSREFTDTQYF. V gene TRBV5-6 combines with J gene TRBJ2-3, with D maybe TRBD2 (6 bases). Deletions cut 3 bases from V and 2 bases from J, with 10 bases between. The CDR3 is made up of 14 amino acids. Germline V CDR1 and CDR2: SGHDT, YYEEEE.

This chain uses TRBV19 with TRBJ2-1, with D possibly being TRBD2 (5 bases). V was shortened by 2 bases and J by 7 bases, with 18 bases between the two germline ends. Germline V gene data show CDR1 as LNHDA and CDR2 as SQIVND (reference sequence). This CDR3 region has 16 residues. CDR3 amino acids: CASSIKGSSMVNEQFF. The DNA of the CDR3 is TGTGCCAGTAGTATAAAAGGTTCTAGCATGGTAAATGAGCAGTTCTTC.

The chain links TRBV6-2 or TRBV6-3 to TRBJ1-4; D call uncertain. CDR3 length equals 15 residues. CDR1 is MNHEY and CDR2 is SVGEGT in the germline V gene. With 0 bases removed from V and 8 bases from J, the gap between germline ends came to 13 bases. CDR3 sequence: CASSYSGSKSEKLFF. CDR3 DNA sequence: TGTGCCAGCAGTTACTCCGGCTCTAAATCGGAAAAACTGTTTTTT.

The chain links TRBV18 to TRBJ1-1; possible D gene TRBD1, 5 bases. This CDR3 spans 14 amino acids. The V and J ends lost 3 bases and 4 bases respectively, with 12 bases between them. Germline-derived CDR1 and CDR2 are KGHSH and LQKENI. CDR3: CASSPPAGPTEAFF. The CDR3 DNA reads TGTGCCAGCTCACCCCCTGCAGGGCCCACTGAAGCTTTCTTT.

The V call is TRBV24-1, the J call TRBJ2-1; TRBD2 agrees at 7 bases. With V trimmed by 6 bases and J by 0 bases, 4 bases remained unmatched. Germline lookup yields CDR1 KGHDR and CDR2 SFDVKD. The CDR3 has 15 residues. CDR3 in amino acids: CATSRAGDSYNEQFF. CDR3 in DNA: TGTGCCACCAGTCGGGCGGGAGACTCCTACAATGAGCAGTTCTTC.

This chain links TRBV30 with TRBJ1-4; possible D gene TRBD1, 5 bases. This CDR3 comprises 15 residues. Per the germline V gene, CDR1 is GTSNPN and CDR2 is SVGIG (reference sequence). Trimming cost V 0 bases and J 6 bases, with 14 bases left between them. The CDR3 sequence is CAWSVDGLRDEKLFF. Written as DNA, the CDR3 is TGTGCCTGGAGTGTAGACGGACTCAGGGATGAAAAACTGTTTTTT.

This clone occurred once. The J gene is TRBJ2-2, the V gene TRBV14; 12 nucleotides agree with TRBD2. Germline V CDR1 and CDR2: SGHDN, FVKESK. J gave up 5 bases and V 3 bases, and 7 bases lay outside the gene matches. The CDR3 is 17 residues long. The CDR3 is CASSQFLAGGYTGELFF. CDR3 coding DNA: TGTGCCAGCAGCCAGTTCCTAGCGGGAGGGTATACCGGGGAGCTGTTTTTT.

This CDR3 reads CASSVALLGETQYF. The DNA for the CDR3 is TGTGCCAGCAGCGTAGCTCTCCTCGGGGAGACCCAGTACTTC. The rearrangement joins TRBV9 to TRBJ2-5; unclear D gene. Germline CDR1 and CDR2: SGDLS and YYNGEE. Deletions cut 0 bases from V and 5 bases from J, with 11 bases between. This CDR3 has 14 amino acids.

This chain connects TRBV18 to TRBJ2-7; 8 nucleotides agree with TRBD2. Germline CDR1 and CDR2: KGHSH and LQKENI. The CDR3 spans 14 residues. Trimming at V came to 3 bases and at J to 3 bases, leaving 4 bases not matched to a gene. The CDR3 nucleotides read TGTGCCAGCTCACCGGGAGCGGGAGACTACGAGCAGTACTTC. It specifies CASSPGAGDYEQYF.

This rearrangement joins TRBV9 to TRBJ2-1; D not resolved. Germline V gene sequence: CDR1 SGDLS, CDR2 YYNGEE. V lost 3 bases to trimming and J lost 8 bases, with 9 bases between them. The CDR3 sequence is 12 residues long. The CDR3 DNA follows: TGTGCCAGCAGCGCCACGGACCATGAGCAGTTCTTC. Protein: CASSATDHEQFF.

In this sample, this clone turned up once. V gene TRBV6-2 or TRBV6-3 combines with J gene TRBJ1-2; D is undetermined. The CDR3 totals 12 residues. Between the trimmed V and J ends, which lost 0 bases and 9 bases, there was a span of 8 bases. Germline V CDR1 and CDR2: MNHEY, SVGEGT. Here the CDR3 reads CASSYSTHRYTF. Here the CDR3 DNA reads TGTGCCAGCAGTTACTCGACCCACCGCTACACCTTC.

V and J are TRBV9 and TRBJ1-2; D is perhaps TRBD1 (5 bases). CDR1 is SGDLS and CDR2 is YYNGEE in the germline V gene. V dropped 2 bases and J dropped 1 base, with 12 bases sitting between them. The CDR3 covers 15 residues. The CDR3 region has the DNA TGTGCCAGCAGCGTGTTGGACACCTTTAACTATGGCTACACCTTC. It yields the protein CASSVLDTFNYGYTF.

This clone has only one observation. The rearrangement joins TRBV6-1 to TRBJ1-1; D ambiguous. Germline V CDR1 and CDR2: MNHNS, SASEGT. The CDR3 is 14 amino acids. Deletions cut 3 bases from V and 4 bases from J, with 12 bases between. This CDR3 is CASSDNTLSTEAFF. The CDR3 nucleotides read TGTGCCAGCAGTGACAACACCTTGTCCACTGAAGCTTTCTTT.

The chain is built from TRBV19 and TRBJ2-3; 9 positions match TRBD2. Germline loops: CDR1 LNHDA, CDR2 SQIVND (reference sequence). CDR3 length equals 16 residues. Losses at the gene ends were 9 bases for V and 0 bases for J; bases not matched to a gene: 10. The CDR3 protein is CASGTSRLLSTDTQYF. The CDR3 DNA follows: TGTGCCAGCGGGACTAGCCGATTACTTAGCACAGATACGCAGTATTTT.

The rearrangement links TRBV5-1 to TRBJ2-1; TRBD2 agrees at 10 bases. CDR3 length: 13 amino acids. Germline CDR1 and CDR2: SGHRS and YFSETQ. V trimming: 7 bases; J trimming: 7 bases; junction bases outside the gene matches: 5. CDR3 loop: CASFQRGGNEQFF. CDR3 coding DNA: TGCGCCAGCTTCCAGCGGGGGGGTAATGAGCAGTTCTTC.

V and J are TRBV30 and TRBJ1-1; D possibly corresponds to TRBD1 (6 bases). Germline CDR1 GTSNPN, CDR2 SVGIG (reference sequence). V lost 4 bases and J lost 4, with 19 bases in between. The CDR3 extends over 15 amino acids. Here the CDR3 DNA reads TGTGCCTGGACCCCACGAGGGGGTGTCTCCACTGAAGCTTTCTTT. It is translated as CAWTPRGGVSTEAFF.

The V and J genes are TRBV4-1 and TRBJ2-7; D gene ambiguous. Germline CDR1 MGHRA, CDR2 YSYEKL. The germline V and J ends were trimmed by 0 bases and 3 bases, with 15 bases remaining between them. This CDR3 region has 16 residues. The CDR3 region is CASSQEPPNDFYEQYF. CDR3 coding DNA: TGCGCCAGCAGCCAAGAACCCCCAAACGACTTCTACGAGCAGTACTTC.

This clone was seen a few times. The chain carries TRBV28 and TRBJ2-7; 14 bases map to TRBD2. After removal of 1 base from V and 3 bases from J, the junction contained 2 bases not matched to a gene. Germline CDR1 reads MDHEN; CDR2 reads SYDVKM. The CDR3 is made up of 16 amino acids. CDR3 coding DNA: TGTGCCAGCAGTTTATTAGGGACTAGCGGGAGCTACGAGCAGTACTTC. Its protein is CASSLLGTSGSYEQYF.

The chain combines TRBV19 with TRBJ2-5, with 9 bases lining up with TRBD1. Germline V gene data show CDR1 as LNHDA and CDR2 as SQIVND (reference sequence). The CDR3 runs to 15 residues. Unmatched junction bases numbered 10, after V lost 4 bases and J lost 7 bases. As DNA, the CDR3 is TGTGCCAGTAGTAACTTGGGACAGGGAGGGGGGACCCAGTACTTC. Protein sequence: CASSNLGQGGGTQYF.

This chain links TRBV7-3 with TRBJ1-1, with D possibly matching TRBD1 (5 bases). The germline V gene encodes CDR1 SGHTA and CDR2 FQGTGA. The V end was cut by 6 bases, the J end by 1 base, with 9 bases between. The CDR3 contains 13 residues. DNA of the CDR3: TGTGCCAGCAGTCCCACAGGGAACACTGAAGCTTTCTTT. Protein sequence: CASSPTGNTEAFF.

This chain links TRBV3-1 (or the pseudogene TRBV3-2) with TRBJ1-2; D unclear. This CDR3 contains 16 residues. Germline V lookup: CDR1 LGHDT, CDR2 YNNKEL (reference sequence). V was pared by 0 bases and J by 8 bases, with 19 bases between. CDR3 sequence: CASSQDSRVGSFGYTF. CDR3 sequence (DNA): TGTGCCAGCAGCCAAGATAGTAGGGTAGGCTCATTCGGCTACACCTTC.

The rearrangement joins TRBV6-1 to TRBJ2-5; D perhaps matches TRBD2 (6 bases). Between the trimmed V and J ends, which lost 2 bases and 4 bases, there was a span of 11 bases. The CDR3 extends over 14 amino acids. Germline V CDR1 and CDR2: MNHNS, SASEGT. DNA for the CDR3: TGTGCCAGCAGTGAACCGTCCGGGGGAGAGACCCAGTACTTC. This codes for CASSEPSGGETQYF.

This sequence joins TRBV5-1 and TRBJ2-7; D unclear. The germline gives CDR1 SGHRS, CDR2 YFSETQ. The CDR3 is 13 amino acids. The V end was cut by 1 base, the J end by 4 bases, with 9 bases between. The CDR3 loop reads CASSLLDPYEQYF. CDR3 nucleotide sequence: TGCGCCAGCAGCTTGTTGGATCCGTACGAGCAGTACTTC.

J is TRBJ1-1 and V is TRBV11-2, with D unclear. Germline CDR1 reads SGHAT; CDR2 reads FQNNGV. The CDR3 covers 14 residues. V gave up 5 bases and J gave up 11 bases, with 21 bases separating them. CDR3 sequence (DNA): TGTGCCAGCAGCGACCGGGCCCGCGCGAGCAGCGCTTTCTTT. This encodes CASSDRARASSAFF.

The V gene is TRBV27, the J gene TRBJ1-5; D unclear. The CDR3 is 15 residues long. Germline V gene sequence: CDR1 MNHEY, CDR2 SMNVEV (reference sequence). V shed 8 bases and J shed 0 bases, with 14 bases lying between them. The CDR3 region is CASSDVWLSNQPQHF. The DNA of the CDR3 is TGTGCCAGCTCGGACGTGTGGCTTAGCAATCAGCCCCAGCATTTT.

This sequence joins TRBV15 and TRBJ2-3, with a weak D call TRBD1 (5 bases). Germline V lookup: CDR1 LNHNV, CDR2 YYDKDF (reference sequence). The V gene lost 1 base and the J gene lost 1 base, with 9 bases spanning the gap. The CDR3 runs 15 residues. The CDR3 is CATSRGQRGTDTQYF. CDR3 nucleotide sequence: TGTGCCACCAGCAGAGGACAGCGAGGCACAGATACGCAGTATTTT. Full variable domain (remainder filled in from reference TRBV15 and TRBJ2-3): DAMVIQNPRYQVTQFGKPVTLSCSQTLNHNVMYWYQQKSSQAPKLLFHYYDKDFNNEADTPDNFQSRRPNTSFCFLDIRSPGLGDTAMYLCATSRGQRGTDTQYFGPGTRLTVL.

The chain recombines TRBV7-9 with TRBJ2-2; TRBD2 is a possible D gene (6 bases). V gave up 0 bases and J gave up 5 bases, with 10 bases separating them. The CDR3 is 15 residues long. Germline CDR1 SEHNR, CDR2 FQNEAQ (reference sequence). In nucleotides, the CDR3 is TGTGCCAGCAGCTTAGCAGCGGAGGGGACCGGGGAGCTGTTTTTT. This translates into CASSLAAEGTGELFF.

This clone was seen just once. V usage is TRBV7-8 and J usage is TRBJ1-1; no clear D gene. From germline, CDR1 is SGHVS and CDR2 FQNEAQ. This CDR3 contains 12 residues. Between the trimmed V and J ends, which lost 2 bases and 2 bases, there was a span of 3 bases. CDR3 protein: CASSLLNTEAFF. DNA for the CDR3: TGTGCCAGCAGCTTACTAAACACTGAAGCTTTCTTT.

The DNA of the CDR3 is TGTGCCAGCAGCCGACGACAGGGTTCCTACAATGAGCAGTTCTTC. Amino acid sequence: CASSRRQGSYNEQFF. The rearrangement links TRBV5-8 to TRBJ2-1; TRBD1 matches at 7 bases. This CDR3 spans 15 amino acids. Trimming took 4 bases from V and 1 from J; bases not matched to a gene: 5. CDR1 and CDR2 from the germline V gene are SGHTS and YDEGEE. The full variable domain, completed using reference TRBV5-8 and TRBJ2-1, is EAGVTQSPTHLIKTRGQQATLRCSPISGHTSVYWYQQALGLGLQFLLWYDEGEERNRGNFPPRFSGRQFPNYSSELNVNALELEDSALYLCASSRRQGSYNEQFFGPGTRLTVL.

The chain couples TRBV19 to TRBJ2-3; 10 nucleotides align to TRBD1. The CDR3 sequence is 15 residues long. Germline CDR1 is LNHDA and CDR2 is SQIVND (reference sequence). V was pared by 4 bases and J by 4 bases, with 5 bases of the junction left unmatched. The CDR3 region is CASSKGTGVSDTQYF. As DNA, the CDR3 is TGTGCCAGTAGTAAGGGGACAGGGGTTTCAGATACGCAGTATTTT.

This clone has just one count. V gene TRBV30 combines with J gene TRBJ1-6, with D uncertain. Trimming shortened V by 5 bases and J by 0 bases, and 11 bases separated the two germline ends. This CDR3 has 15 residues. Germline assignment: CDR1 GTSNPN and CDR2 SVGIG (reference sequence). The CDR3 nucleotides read TGTGCCTGGGGACGGCCGAGCTCCTATAATTCACCCCTCCACTTT. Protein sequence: CAWGRPSSYNSPLHF.